This T cell receptor (beta chain) was obtained from a study of T cell responses to AZD1222 COVID-19 vaccine. For this clone: Antigen: not known.

Study observations and caveats: Epitopes outside B.1.351 and B.1.1.7 mutated regions reportedly drew nearly half of spike TCRs. Baseline serostatus was positive in only six or seven AZD1222 recipients. Only after the peak T cell response were repertoires sampled. Spike-specific TCR depth and breadth grew after two AZD1222 doses.

Profiled with immunoSEQ multiplex PCR; TCRdb holds only in-frame clones, not every one. The sample shows over 110,000 clones, 90% of them seen only once. The TCR was taken from an adult who received the AZD1222 COVID-19 vaccine. This specimen was peripheral blood, taken 28 days after the second AZD1222 dose.

The CDR3 bases are TGTGCCAGCAGCTTAGAATACGAGCAGTACTTC. This translates into CASSLEYEQYF. The chain uses TRBV7-2 and TRBJ2-7; D gene ambiguous. Germline values: CDR1 SGHTA, CDR2 FQGNSA. This CDR3 contains 11 residues. The V end was cut by 1 base, the J end by 4 bases, with 2 bases between.